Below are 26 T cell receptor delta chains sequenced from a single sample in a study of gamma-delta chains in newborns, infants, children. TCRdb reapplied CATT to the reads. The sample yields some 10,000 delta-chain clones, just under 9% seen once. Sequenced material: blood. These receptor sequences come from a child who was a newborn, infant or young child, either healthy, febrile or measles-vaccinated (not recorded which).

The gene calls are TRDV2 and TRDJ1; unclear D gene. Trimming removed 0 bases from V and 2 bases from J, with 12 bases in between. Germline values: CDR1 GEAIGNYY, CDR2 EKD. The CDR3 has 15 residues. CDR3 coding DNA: TGTGCCTGTGACACCTTAAGTACCGGGACCGATAAACTCATCTTT. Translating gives CACDTLSTGTDKLIF.

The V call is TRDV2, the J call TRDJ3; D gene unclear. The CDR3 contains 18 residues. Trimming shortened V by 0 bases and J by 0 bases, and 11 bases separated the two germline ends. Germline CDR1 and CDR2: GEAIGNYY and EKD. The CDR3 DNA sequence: TGTGCCTGTGACACCGCCGGGGTGGCCTCCTGGGACACCCGACAGATGTTTTTC. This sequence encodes CACDTAGVASWDTRQMFF.

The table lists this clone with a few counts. The CDR3 reads CACDTLGVKGDTDKLIF. The CDR3 DNA reads as TGTGCCTGTGACACACTGGGGGTGAAGGGGGACACCGATAAACTCATCTTT. V gene TRDV2 combines with J gene TRDJ1; TRDD3 matches 8 bases. The CDR3 is 17 residues long. With V trimmed by 1 base and J by 0 bases, 9 bases remained unmatched. Germline values: CDR1 GEAIGNYY, CDR2 EKD.

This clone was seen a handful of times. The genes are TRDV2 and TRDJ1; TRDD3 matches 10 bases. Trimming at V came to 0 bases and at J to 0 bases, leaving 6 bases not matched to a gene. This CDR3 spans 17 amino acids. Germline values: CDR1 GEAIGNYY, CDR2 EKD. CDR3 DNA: TGTGCCTGTGACACCGTGGGGGATACTACTAACACCGATAAACTCATCTTT. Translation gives CACDTVGDTTNTDKLIF.

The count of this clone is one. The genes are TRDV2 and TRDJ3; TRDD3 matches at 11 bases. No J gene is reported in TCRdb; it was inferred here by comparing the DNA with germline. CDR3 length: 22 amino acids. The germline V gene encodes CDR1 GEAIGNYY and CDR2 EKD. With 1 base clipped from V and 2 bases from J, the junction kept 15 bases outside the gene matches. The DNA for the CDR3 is TGTGCCTGTGACACGGCCGCTTTTGGGGGATACGAAGGAGCCTGGGACACCCGACAGATGTTTTTC. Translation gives CACDTAAFGGYEGAWDTRQMFF.

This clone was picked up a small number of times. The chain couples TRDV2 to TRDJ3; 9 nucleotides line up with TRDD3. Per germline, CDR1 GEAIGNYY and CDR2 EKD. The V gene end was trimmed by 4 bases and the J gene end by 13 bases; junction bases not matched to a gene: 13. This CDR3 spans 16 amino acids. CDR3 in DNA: TGTGCCTGTGATCGACTGGGGGACCCTCGTCTTCGACAGATGTTTTTC. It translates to CACDRLGDPRLRQMFF.

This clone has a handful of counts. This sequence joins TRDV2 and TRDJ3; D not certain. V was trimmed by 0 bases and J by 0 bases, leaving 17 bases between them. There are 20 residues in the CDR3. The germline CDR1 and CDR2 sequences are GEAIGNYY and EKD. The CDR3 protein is CACDTVDVTPSSWDTRQMFF. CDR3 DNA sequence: TGTGCCTGTGACACCGTAGACGTGACCCCAAGCTCCTGGGACACCCGACAGATGTTTTTC.

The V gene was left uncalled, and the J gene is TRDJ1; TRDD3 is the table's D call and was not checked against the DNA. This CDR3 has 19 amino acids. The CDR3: CACDKVSLLGAMYTDKLIF. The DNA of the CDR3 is TGTGCCTGTGACAAAGTTTCCCTACTGGGGGCCATGTACACCGATAAACTCATCTTT.

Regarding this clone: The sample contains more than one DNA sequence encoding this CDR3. The CDR3 spells CACDTAGGYSSWDTRQMFF. The CDR3 bases are TGTGCCTGTGACACCGCCGGGGGATATTCCTCCTGGGACACCCGACAGATGTTTTTC. V and J are TRDV2 and TRDJ3; 8 bases map to TRDD3. Trimming at V came to 0 bases and at J to 0 bases, leaving 6 bases not matched to a gene. The germline V gene has CDR1 GEAIGNYY and CDR2 EKD. There are 19 residues in the CDR3.

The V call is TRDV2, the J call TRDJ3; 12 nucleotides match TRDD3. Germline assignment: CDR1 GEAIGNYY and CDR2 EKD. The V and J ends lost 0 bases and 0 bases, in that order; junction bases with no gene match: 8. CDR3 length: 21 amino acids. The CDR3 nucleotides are TGTGCCTGTGACACCGCTACTGGGGGATACCCCAGCTCCTGGGACACCCGACAGATGTTTTTC. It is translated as CACDTATGGYPSSWDTRQMFF.

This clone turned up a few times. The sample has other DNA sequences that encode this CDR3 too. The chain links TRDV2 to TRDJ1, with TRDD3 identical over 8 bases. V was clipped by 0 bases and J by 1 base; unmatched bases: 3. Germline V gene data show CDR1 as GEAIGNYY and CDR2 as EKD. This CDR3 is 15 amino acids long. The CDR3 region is CACDTLGDRTDKLIF. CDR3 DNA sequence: TGTGCCTGTGACACCCTGGGGGACCGCACCGATAAACTCATCTTT.

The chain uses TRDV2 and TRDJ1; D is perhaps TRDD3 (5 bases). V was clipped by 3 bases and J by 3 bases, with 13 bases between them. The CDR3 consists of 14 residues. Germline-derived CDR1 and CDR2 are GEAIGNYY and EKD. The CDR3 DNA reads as TGTGCCTGTGACGCGGTACTGGCTTCCGATAAACTCATCTTT. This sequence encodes CACDAVLASDKLIF.

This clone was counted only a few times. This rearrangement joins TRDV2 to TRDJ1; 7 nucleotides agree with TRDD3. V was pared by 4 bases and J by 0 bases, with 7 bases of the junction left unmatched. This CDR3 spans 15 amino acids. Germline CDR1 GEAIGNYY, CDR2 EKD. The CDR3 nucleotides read TGTGCCTGTGAGGCACTGGGGAGGGACACCGATAAACTCATCTTT. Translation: CACEALGRDTDKLIF.

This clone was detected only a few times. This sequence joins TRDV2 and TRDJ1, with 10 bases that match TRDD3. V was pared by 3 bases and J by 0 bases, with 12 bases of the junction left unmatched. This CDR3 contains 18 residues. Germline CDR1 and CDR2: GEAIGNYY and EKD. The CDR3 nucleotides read TGTGCCTGTGACTCCCTTACTGGGGGATTGGGGTACACCGATAAACTCATCTTT. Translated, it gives CACDSLTGGLGYTDKLIF.

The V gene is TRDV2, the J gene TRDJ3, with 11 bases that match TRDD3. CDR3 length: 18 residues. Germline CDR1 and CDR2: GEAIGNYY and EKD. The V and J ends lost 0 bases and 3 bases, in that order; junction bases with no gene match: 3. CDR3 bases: TGTGCCTGTGACACCGTTACTGGGGGATACTGGGACACCCGACAGATGTTTTTC. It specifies CACDTVTGGYWDTRQMFF.

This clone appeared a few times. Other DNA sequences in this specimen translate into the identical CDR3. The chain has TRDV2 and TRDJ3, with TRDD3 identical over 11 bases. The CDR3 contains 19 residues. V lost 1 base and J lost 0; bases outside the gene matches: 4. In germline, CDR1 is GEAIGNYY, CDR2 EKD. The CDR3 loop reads CACDTLLGDNSWDTRQMFF. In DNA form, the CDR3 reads TGTGCCTGTGACACTCTACTGGGGGATAACTCCTGGGACACCCGACAGATGTTTTTC.

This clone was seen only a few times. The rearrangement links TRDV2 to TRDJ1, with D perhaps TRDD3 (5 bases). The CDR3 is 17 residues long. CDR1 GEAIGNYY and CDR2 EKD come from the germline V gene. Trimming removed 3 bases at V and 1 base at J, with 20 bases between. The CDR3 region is CACDSLLERNGTDKLIF. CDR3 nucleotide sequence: TGTGCCTGTGACTCGTTACTGGAGCGGAACGGCACCGATAAACTCATCTTT.

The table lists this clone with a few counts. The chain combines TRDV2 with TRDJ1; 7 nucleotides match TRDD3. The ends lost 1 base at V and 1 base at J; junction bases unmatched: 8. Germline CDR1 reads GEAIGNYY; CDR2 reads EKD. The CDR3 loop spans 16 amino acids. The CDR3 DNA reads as TGTGCCTGTGACACTCTTTCTGGGGGGCCCACCGATAAACTCATCTTT. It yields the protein CACDTLSGGPTDKLIF.

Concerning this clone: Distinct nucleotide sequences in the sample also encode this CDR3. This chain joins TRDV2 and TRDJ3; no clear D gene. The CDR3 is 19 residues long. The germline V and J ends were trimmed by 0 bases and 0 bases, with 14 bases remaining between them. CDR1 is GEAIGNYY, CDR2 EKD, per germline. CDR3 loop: CACDTGGSLSSWDTRQMFF. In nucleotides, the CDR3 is TGTGCCTGTGACACCGGTGGGAGCTTGAGCTCCTGGGACACCCGACAGATGTTTTTC.

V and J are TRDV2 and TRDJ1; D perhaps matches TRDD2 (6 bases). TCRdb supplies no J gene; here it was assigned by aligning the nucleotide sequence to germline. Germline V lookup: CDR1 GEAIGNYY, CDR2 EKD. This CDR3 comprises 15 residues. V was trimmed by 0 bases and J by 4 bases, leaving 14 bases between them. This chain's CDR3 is CACDTVRPTNDKLIF. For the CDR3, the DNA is TGTGCCTGTGACACCGTGCGTCCTACGAACGATAAACTCATCTTT.

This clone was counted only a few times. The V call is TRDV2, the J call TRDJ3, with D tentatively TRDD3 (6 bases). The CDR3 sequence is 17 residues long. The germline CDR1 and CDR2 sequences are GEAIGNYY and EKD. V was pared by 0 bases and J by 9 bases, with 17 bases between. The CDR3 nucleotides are TGTGCCTGTGACACCGGGGACTGGGCTCCTTCCACCCGACAGATGTTTTTC. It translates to CACDTGDWAPSTRQMFF.

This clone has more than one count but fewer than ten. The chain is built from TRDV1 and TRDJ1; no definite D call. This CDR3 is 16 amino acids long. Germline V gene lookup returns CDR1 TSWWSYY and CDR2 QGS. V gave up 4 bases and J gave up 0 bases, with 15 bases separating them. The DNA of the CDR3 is TGTGCTCTTGGGGGAGAGTTTCCCCTATACACCGATAAACTCATCTTT. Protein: CALGGEFPLYTDKLIF.

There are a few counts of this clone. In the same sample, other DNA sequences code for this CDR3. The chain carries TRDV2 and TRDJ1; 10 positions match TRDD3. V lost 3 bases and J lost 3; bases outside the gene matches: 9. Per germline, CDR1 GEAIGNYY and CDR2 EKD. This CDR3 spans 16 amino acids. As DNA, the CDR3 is TGTGCCTGTGACTCCCTATTGGGGGATACATCCGATAAACTCATCTTT. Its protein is CACDSLLGDTSDKLIF.

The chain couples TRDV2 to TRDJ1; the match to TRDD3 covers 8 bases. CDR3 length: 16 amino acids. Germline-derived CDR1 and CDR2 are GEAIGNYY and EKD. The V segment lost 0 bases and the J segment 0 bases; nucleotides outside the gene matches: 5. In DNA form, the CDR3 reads TGTGCCTGTGACACCGTGGGGGATGGGAACACCGATAAACTCATCTTT. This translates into CACDTVGDGNTDKLIF.

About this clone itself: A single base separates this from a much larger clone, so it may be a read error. This chain's CDR3 is CACDTASSSWDTRQMFF. CDR3 bases: TGTGCCTGTGACACCGCCTCCAGCTCCTGGGACACCCGACAGATGTTTTTC. The chain links TRDV2 to TRDJ3; D remains unclear. In germline, CDR1 is GEAIGNYY, CDR2 EKD. This CDR3 spans 17 amino acids. The germline V and J ends were trimmed by 0 bases and 0 bases, with 8 bases remaining between them.

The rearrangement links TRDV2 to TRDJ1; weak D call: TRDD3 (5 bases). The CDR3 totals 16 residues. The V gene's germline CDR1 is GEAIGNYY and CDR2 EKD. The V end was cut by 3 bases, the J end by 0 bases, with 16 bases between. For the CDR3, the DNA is TGTGCCTGTGACGAGATGTTGCTGGGAGACACCGATAAACTCATCTTT. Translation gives CACDEMLLGDTDKLIF.